This T cell receptor (beta chain) came from a study of cytomegalovirus exposure and HLA in healthy donors. Study results and caveats: Associated with cytomegalovirus, according to the listing, were 150 to 200 TCR beta chains. Analysis performed later showed TCR beta chains linked to HLA being more clonally expanded than equally common others. Reports described diagnosis of cytomegalovirus status by the classifier as highly specific and sensitive.

A remark on this clone: Its antigen is unknown.

Primers for the PCR totalled 60 Vbeta and 13 Jbeta. Assay used: immunoSEQ multiplex PCR; TCRdb lists only in-frame clones, some missing. The sample lists roughly 120,000 clones, approximately 80% occurring once. The germline V gene has CDR1 LNHDA and CDR2 SQIVND (reference sequence). V was pared by 3 bases and J by 4 bases, with 10 bases between. The CDR3 is 14 residues long. The rearrangement links TRBV19 to TRBJ1-5, with D perhaps TRBD1 (5 bases). The origin of this receptor is a man aged 25 to 45 in good health and CMV-seropositive. The material sequenced was PBMCs. DNA for the CDR3: TGTGCCAGTAGTATTGGTAGGGGAAATCAGCCCCAGCATTTT. This codes for CASSIGRGNQPQHF. The full variable domain, completed using reference TRBV19 and TRBJ1-5, is DGGITQSPKYLFRKEGQNVTLSCEQNLNHDAMYWYRQDPGQGLRLIYYSQIVNDFQKGDIAEGYSVSREKKESFPLTVTSAQKNPTAFYLCASSIGRGNQPQHFGDGTRLSIL.